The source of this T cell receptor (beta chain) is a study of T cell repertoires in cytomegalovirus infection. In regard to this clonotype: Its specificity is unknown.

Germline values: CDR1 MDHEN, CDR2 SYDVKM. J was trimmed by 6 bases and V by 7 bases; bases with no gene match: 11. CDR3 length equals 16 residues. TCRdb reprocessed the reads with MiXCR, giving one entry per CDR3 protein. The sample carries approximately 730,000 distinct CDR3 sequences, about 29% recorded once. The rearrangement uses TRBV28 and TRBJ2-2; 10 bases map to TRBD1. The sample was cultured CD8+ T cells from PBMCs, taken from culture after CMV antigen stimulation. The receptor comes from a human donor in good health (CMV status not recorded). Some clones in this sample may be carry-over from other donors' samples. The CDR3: CASTRAGTGAPGELFF. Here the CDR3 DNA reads TGTGCCAGCACCCGAGCAGGGACAGGGGCCCCCGGGGAGCTGTTTTTT.